This T cell receptor beta chain derives from a study of cytomegalovirus exposure and HLA in healthy donors. CDR3 length: 15 residues. CDR1 is SGHDN, CDR2 FVKESK, per germline. Losses at the gene ends were 0 bases for V and 10 bases for J; bases not matched to a gene: 8. Findings and limits, study-wide: Rarity characterized most TCR sequences, yet some public TCRs appeared in many donors.

PCR employed 60 Vbeta and 13 Jbeta primers. The assay was immunoSEQ multiplex PCR, and TCRdb's table has in-frame clones only and misses some. The table has just under 150,000 clones, roughly 76% seen once. Regarding this clone: The antigen is undetermined.

The chain is built from TRBV14 and TRBJ2-1; TRBD1 matches at 8 bases. The sequence was collected from a woman in her twenties or thirties in good health and CMV-seronegative. The source material was PBMCs. The CDR3 bases are TGTGCCAGCAGCCAAGATCCTCCGGGACAGGTCGAGCAGTTCTTC. It translates to CASSQDPPGQVEQFF.